The present T cell receptor beta chain was sequenced within a study of human T cells and chemical hapten exposure. Study in general: Cases of alopecia areata, totalis or universalis occurred in a predominantly female patient group. Small pooled library volume differences chiefly drove per-sample TCR yield variation. Notes on the study in general: Expanded TCRs produced significantly more large CDR3 similarity clusters than controls did.

This clonotype was seen only a few times. Its antigen is as yet unknown. CDR1 is DFQATT, CDR2 SNEGSKA, per germline (reference sequence). Trimming took 6 bases from V and 4 from J; bases not matched to a gene: 3. The CDR3 covers 12 residues. Via MiXCR, TCRdb re-called the RACE reads, giving one row per CDR3 protein. Of 84,000 or so distinct CDR3 sequences listed, 8.5% are singletons. Time point in this sample: pre-sensitization, week 0. The treatment here: therapeutic diphenylcyclopropenone sensitization with weekly scalp DPC. The V and J genes are TRBV20-1 and TRBJ1-1, with 9 bases lining up with TRBD1. The sample here was whole blood, taken in connection with sensitization to the hapten diphenylcyclopropenone (DPC). This clonotype was obtained from a man between 35 and 55 years old with alopecia areata. Some clones in this sample may be carry-over from other donors' samples. As DNA, the CDR3 is TGCAGTGCCCGGGACAGGGTCACTGAAGCTTTCTTT. Amino acids: CSARDRVTEAFF.